These T cell receptor beta chains were read from a single sample in a study of T cells in Graves' hyperthyroidism and ophthalmopathy. Via MiXCR, TCRdb re-called the multiplex PCR reads, giving one row per CDR3 protein. The top ten hold 29% of the sample, which has some 500,000 distinct CDR3 sequences, approximately 16% seen once. The specimen was blood. These TCRs come from a woman aged 30 to 39 with Graves' ophthalmopathy. Both conserved end residues are part of each CDR3. A D gene is named only where the DNA matches it firmly. Rows give clone size only sometimes, using once, few, many, or a class for an expanded clone.

TRBJ2-5,.,TRBV6-2/TRBV6-3,many,CASSYVLREETQYF,TGTGCCAGCAGTTACGTGCTAAGGGAGGAGACCCAGTACTTC
TRBJ1-5,.,TRBV4-2,many,CASSQEWEGNQPQHF,TGTGCCAGCAGCCAAGAATGGGAAGGCAACCAGCCCCAGCATTTT
TRBJ1-5,.,TRBV18,many,CASSPPGIFTQPQHF,TGTGCCAGCTCACCACCGGGGATATTCACTCAGCCCCAGCATTTT
TRBJ2-2,.,TRBV27,.,CASSLSRVSGELFF,TGTGCCAGCAGCCTCTCTCGGGTGTCCGGGGAGCTGTTTTTT
TRBJ1-5,TRBD1,TRBV20-1,.,CSARDGGTGVNQPQHF,TGCAGTGCTAGAGATGGGGGCACAGGGGTCAATCAGCCCCAGCATTTT
TRBJ2-3,.,TRBV6-2/TRBV6-3,many,CASSYTHLGATDTQYF,TGTGCCAGCAGTTACACCCATTTAGGAGCGACAGATACGCAGTATTTT
TRBJ2-3,.,TRBV27,few,CASRTGIDTQYF,TGTGCCAGCAGAACAGGGATAGATACGCAGTATTTT
TRBJ2-7,TRBD1,TRBV4-1,.,CASSQQGADEQYF,TGCGCCAGCAGCCAACAGGGGGCGGACGAGCAGTACTTC
TRBJ2-3,.,TRBV24-1,.,CATSDPQDSINTDTQYF,TGTGCCACCAGTGATCCACAGGACAGTATTAACACAGATACGCAGTATTTT
TRBJ2-3,TRBD2,TRBV30,many,CAWGPEAGVMDADTQYF,TGTGCCTGGGGCCCCGAGGCGGGAGTGATGGACGCAGATACGCAGTATTTT
TRBJ2-7,.,TRBV20-1,many,CSPHPGRYEQYF,TGCAGTCCCCATCCGGGGCGGTACGAGCAGTACTTC
TRBJ2-7,TRBD2,TRBV20-1,.,CSASRTSGTWGQYF,TGCAGTGCTAGCCGTACTAGCGGTACGTGGGGGCAGTACTTC
TRBJ2-1,TRBD2,TRBV7-8,many,CASSVSGTSYNEQFF,TGTGCCAGCAGCGTTAGCGGGACGTCCTACAATGAGCAGTTCTTC
TRBJ2-5,.,TRBV11-2,many,CASSLDPGRETQYF,TGTGCCAGCAGCTTAGACCCGGGACGGGAGACCCAGTACTTC
TRBJ1-1,.,TRBV10-3,many,CAIRGAWDTEAFF,TGTGCCATAAGAGGGGCGTGGGACACTGAAGCTTTCTTT
TRBJ2-5,.,TRBV4-3,.,CASSQVRGETQYF,TGCGCCAGCAGCCAAGTAAGGGGTGAGACCCAGTACTTC
TRBJ2-7,TRBD1,TRBV30,many,CAWSPGTAIYEQYF,TGTGCCTGGTCCCCCGGGACAGCAATCTACGAGCAGTACTTC